The 15 T cell receptor beta chains listed next were all sequenced from one sample in a study of CD8 T cells in ankylosing spondylitis. Each CDR3 protein is one row after TCRdb ran MiXCR on the 5' RACE reads. The table shows tens of thousands of distinct CDR3 sequences, with about 27% occurring only once. Sample: blood, either unsorted or a sorted T cell fraction (not recorded which). These receptors were taken from a male donor with ankylosing spondylitis or in good health (not recorded which).

Concerning this clonotype itself: The junction differs from germline at one of its ends, possibly a read error. The chain links TRBV24-1 to TRBJ2-1, with 11 positions matching TRBD2. This CDR3 comprises 18 residues. Germline lookup yields CDR1 KGHDR and CDR2 SFDVKD. CDR3 nucleotide sequence: TGTGCCACCAGTGATTCCGCCTCCGGGACTAGCGGCTACGATGAGCAGTTCTTC. This codes for CATSDSASGTSGYDEQFF.

The chain links TRBV7-6 to TRBJ1-6; D is perhaps TRBD1 (6 bases). Germline values: CDR1 SGHVS, CDR2 FNYEAQ. V lost 5 bases and J 6 bases, leaving 20 bases between the germline ends. This CDR3 is 17 amino acids long. The CDR3 reads CASSQRGGGAGNSPLHF. CDR3 DNA: TGTGCCAGCAGCCAGCGGGGTGGGGGCGCGGGTAATTCACCCCTCCACTTT.

There are a few counts of this clonotype. The chain is built from TRBV15 and TRBJ1-6; D unresolved. CDR1 is LNHNV and CDR2 is YYDKDF in the germline V gene (reference sequence). The CDR3 totals 19 residues. The V gene lost 0 bases and the J gene lost 5 bases, with 20 bases spanning the gap. The CDR3 spells CATSRERFIGSRHNSPLHF. The CDR3 DNA reads TGTGCCACCAGCAGAGAGCGGTTTATAGGGTCGCGACATAATTCACCCCTCCACTTT.

The chain employs TRBV12-3 or TRBV12-4 and TRBJ1-3; TRBD1 agrees at 7 bases. This CDR3 contains 15 residues. The ends lost 6 bases at V and 3 bases at J; junction bases unmatched: 8. The CDR3 region is CASSQSRTGGNTIYF. The CDR3 region has the DNA TGTGCCAGCAGCCAATCCCGGACAGGTGGAAACACCATATATTTT.

The chain carries TRBV7-9 and TRBJ1-1; tentatively, D is TRBD1 (5 bases). V lost 6 bases and J lost 1, with 21 bases in between. Germline CDR1 is SEHNR and CDR2 is FQNEAQ (reference sequence). The CDR3 contains 17 residues. The CDR3 region has the DNA TGTGCCAGCAGGACCTCGGTCAGGGCTTATCCGAACACTGAAGCTTTCTTT. Protein sequence: CASRTSVRAYPNTEAFF.

The rearrangement joins TRBV7-3 to TRBJ2-1; a weak D match, TRBD2 (6 bases). Trimming left V 0 bases short and J 3 bases short, with 9 bases between. This CDR3 comprises 15 residues. The germline gives CDR1 SGHTA, CDR2 FQGTGA. The CDR3 loop reads CASSLTGSGYNEQFF. Here the CDR3 DNA reads TGTGCCAGCAGCTTAACCGGGAGTGGCTACAATGAGCAGTTCTTC. Variable domain in full (rest from reference TRBV7-3 and TRBJ2-1): GAGVSQTPSNKVTEKGKYVELRCDPISGHTALYWYRQSLGQGPEFLIYFQGTGAADDSGLPNDRFFAVRPEGSVSTLKIQRTERGDSAVYLCASSLTGSGYNEQFFGPGTRLTVL.

The chain recombines TRBV5-1 with TRBJ2-1, with D perhaps matching TRBD1 (5 bases). Per the germline V gene, CDR1 is SGHRS and CDR2 is YFSETQ. Trimming cost V 0 bases and J 5 bases, with 9 bases left between them. The CDR3 runs 14 residues. In DNA, the CDR3 is TGCGCCAGCAGCTTGGAGGGGCGAGACAATGAGCAGTTCTTC. Encoded protein: CASSLEGRDNEQFF. Complete variable domain (other parts from reference TRBV5-1 and TRBJ2-1): KAGVTQTPRYLIKTRGQQVTLSCSPISGHRSVSWYQQTPGQGLQFLFEYFSETQRNKGNFPGRFSGRQFSNSRSEMNVSTLELGDSALYLCASSLEGRDNEQFFGPGTRLTVL.

V gene TRBV5-1 combines with J gene TRBJ2-1, with D perhaps matching TRBD1 or TRBD2 (6 bases each). Looked up from germline, CDR1 is SGHRS and CDR2 is YFSETQ. The CDR3 consists of 15 residues. V was clipped by 2 bases and J by 8 bases, with 17 bases between them. The CDR3 here is CASSLGGIGLYEQFF. In DNA, the CDR3 is TGCGCCAGCAGCTTAGGGGGGATCGGCCTCTATGAGCAGTTCTTC.

V and J are TRBV11-2 and TRBJ2-7, with unresolved D. The ends were cut back, 2 bases at V and 4 bases at J, with 9 bases in the middle. This CDR3 comprises 13 residues. CDR1 and CDR2 from the germline V gene are SGHAT and FQNNGV. The CDR3 nucleotides are TGTGCCAGCAGCTTAAACACCGTTTACGAGCAGTACGTC. It translates to CASSLNTVYEQYV.

This chain links TRBV20-1 with TRBJ1-1; D remains ambiguous. The CDR3 runs to 13 residues. Trimming shortened V by 1 base and J by 4 bases, and 10 bases separated the two germline ends. Germline V CDR1 and CDR2: DFQATT, SNEGSKA (reference sequence). The CDR3 bases are TGCAGTGCTAGAGTGTCGGGGAGCACTGAAGCTTTCTTT. Its translation: CSARVSGSTEAFF.

The rearrangement uses TRBV12-3 or TRBV12-4 and TRBJ1-1; D is ambiguous. V lost 3 bases, J lost 1 base, and 6 bases lay in between. This CDR3 region has 13 residues. In DNA, the CDR3 is TGTGCCAGCAGTTTTGGGTGGAACACTGAAGCTTTCTTT. Its protein product is CASSFGWNTEAFF.

This clonotype occurred many times. The chain employs TRBV7-3 and TRBJ1-5; D call uncertain. Trimming left V 1 base short and J 6 bases short, with 19 bases between. CDR1 is SGHTA and CDR2 is FQGTGA in the germline V gene. CDR3 size: 17 residues. The CDR3 region has the DNA TGTGCCAGCAGCTTAATTGGCCGGGCGCCCCAACGTCAGCCCCAGCATTTT. Protein sequence: CASSLIGRAPQRQPQHF.

This clonotype was detected only a few times. This chain links TRBV5-1 with TRBJ2-5; possible D gene TRBD1, 6 bases. V lost 5 bases, J lost 5 bases, and 19 bases lay in between. CDR1 SGHRS and CDR2 YFSETQ come from the germline V gene. The CDR3 sequence is 15 residues long. CDR3 DNA: TGCGCCAGCAGTCAGGGGACCATTCCTGGGGAGACCCAGTACTTC. It translates to CASSQGTIPGETQYF.

This chain uses TRBV27 with TRBJ2-7; D gene ambiguous. The V end was cut by 1 base, the J end by 0 bases, with 10 bases between. This CDR3 region has 15 residues. From germline, CDR1 is MNHEY and CDR2 SMNVEV (reference sequence). As DNA, the CDR3 is TGTGCCAGCAGTTTATGGATCCGGCCCTCCTACGAGCAGTACTTC. Translation: CASSLWIRPSYEQYF.

V and J are TRBV7-3 and TRBJ1-1; the D gene is possibly TRBD1 (5 bases). This CDR3 has 13 residues. Between the trimmed V and J ends, which lost 3 bases and 7 bases, there was a span of 12 bases. The V gene's germline CDR1 is SGHTA and CDR2 FQGTGA. CDR3 residues: CASSFRRGGEAFF. In nucleotides, the CDR3 is TGTGCCAGCAGCTTCCGACGGGGGGGTGAAGCTTTCTTT.